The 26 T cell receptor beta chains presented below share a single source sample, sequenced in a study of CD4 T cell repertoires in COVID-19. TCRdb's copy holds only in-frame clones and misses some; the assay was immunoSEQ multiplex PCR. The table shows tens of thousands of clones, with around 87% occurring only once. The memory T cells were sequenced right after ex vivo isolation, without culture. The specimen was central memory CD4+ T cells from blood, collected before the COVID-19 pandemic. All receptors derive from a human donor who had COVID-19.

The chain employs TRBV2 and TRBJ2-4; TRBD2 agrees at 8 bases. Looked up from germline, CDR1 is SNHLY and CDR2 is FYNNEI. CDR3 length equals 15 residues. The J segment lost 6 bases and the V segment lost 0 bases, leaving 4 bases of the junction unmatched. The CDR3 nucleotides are TGTGCCAGCAGTGAAGCCTCGGGGGGGCCAAACATTCAGTACTTC. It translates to CASSEASGGPNIQYF.

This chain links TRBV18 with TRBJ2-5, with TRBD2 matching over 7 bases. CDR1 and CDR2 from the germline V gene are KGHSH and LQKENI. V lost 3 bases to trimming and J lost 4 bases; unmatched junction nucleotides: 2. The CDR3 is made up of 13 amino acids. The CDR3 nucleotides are TGTGCCAGCTCACCGCGGGGGTTAGAGACCCAGTACTTC. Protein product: CASSPRGLETQYF.

In DNA form, the CDR3 reads TGCGCCAGCAGCTTAGCGGGGGCCCAATCGAACACCGGGGAGCTGTTTTTT. It specifies CASSLAGAQSNTGELFF. The chain has TRBV5-1 and TRBJ2-2; 8 bases map to TRBD2. This CDR3 comprises 17 residues. V was clipped by 2 bases and J by 0 bases; unmatched bases: 6. Germline-derived CDR1 and CDR2 are SGHRS and YFSETQ.

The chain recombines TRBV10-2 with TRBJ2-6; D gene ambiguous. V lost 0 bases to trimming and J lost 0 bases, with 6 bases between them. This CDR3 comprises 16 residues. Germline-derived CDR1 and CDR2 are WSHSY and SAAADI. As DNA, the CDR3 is TGCGCCAGCAGTGAGTCGAGTCGCTCTGGGGCCAACGTCCTGACTTTC. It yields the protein CASSESSRSGANVLTF.

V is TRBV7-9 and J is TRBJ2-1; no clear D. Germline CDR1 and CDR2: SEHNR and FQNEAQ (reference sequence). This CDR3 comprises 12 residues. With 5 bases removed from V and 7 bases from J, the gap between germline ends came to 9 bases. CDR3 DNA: TGTGCCAGCAGCCCAAGTCGGAATGAGCAGTTCTTC. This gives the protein CASSPSRNEQFF.

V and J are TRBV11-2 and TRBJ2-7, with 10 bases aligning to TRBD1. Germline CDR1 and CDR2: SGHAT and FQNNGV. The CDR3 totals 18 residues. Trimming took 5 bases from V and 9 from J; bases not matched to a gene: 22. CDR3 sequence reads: CASSNWDRGFAGVGGQYF. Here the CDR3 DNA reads TGTGCCAGCAGCAACTGGGACAGGGGTTTCGCGGGAGTGGGGGGGCAGTACTTC. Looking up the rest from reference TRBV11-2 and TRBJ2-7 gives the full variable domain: EAGVAQSPRYKIIEKRQSVAFWCNPISGHATLYWYQQILGQGPKLLIQFQNNGVVDDSQLPKDRFSAERLKGVDSTLKIQPAKLEDSAVYLCASSNWDRGFAGVGGQYFGPGTRLTVT.

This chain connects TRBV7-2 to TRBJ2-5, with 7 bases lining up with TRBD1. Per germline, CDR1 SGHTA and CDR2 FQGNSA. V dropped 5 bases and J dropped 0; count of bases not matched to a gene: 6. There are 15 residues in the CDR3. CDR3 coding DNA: TGTGCCAGCAGCCCCCTGACAGGGCACCAAGAGACCCAGTACTTC. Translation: CASSPLTGHQETQYF.

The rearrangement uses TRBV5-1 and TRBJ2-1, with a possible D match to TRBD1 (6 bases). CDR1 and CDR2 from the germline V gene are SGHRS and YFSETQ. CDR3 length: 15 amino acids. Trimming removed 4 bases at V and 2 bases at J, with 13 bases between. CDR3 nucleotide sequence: TGCGCCAGCAGCATCCGGGACATAGCCTACAATGAGCAGTTCTTC. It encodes CASSIRDIAYNEQFF.

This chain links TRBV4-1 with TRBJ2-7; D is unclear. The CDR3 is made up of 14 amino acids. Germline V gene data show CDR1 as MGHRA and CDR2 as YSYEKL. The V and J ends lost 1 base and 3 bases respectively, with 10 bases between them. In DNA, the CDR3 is TGCGCCAGCAGCCAAGTTCAAGCGTACTACGAGCAGTACTTC. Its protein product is CASSQVQAYYEQYF.

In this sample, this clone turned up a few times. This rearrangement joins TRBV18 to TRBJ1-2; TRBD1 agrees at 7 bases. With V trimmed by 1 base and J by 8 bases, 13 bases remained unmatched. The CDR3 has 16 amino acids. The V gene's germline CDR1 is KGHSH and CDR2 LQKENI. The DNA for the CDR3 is TGTGCCAGCTCACCACTCAAATCACAGGGGCAGGAGGGCTACACCTTC. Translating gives CASSPLKSQGQEGYTF.

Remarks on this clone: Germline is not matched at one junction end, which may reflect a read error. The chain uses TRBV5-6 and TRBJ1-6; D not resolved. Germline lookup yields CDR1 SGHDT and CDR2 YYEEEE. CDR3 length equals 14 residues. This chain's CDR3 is CASSLDTLNSPLHF. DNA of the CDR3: TGTGCCAGCAGCCTCGACACCCTTAATTCCCCCCTCCACTTT.

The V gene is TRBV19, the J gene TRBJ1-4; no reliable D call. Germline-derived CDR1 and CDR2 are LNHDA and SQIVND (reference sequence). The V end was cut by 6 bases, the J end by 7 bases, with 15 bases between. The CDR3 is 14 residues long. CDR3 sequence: CASRLGGKGEKLFF. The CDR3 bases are TGTGCCAGTAGATTAGGAGGAAAGGGTGAAAAACTGTTTTTT.

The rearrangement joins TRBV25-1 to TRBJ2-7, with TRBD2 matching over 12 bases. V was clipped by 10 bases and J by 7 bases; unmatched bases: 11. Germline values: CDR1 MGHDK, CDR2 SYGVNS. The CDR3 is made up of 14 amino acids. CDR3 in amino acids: CATQRPTSGGEQYF. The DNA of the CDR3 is TGTGCCACCCAAAGGCCGACTAGCGGGGGTGAGCAGTACTTC.

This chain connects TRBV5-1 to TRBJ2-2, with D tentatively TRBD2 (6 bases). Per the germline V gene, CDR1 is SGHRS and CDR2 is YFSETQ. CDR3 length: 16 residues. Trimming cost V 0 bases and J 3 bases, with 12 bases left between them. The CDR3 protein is CASSLDSGLYTGELFF. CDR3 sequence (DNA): TGCGCCAGCAGCTTGGATTCGGGACTCTACACCGGGGAGCTGTTTTTT.

The CDR3, as DNA: TGCGCCAGCAGCCCGACGGGGGGGCGAACAGATACGCAGTATTTT. As protein: CASSPTGGRTDTQYF. The J gene is TRBJ2-3, the V gene TRBV10-1, with TRBD2 matching 8 bases. Trimming removed 6 bases from V and 3 bases from J; junction bases left unmatched: 8. Germline assignment: CDR1 WNHNN and CDR2 SYGVQD (reference sequence). This CDR3 is built from 15 residues.

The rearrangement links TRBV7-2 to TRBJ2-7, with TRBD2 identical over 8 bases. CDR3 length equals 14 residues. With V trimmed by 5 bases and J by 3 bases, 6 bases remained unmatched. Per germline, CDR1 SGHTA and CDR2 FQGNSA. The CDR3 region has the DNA TGTGCCAGCAGCCGAACTAGCGGCAACTACGAGCAGTACTTC. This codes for CASSRTSGNYEQYF.

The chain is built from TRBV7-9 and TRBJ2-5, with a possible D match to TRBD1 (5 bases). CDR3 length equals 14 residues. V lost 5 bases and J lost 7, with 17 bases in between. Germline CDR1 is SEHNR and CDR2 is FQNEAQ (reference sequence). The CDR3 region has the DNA TGTGCCAGCAGCCTAGAGCTCAGGGAAGGGACCCAGTACTTC. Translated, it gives CASSLELREGTQYF. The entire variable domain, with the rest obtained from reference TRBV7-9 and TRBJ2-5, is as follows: DTGVSQNPRHKITKRGQNVTFRCDPISEHNRLYWYRQTLGQGPEFLTYFQNEAQLEKSRLLSDRFSAERPKGSFSTLEIQRTEQGDSAMYLCASSLELREGTQYFGPGTRLLVL.

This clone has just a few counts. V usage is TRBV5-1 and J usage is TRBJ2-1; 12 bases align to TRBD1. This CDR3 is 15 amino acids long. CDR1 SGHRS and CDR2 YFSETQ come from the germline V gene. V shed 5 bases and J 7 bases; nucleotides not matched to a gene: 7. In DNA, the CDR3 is TGCGCCAGCAGGGAAGGGACAGGGGGCAGGAATGAGCAGTTCTTC. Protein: CASREGTGGRNEQFF.

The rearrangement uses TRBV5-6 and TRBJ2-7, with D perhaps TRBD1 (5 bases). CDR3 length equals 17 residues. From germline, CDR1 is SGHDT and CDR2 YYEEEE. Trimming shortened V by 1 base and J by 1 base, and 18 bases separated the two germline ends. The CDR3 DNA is TGTGCCAGCAGCTTGAGGGGAATTAGGTCGACATCCTACGAGCAGTACTTC. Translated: CASSLRGIRSTSYEQYF.

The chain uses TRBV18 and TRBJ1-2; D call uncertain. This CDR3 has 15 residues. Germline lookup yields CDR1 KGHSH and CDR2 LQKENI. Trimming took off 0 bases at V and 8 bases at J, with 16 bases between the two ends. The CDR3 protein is CASSPPVRVLWGYTF. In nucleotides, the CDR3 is TGTGCCAGCTCACCACCGGTGAGGGTCCTCTGGGGCTACACCTTC.

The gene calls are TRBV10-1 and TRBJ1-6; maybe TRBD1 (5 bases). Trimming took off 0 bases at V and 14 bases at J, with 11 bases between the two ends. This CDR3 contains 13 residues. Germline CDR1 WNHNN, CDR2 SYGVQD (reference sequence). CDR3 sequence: CASSESTGGALHF. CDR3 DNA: TGCGCCAGCAGTGAGTCGACGGGGGGTGCCCTCCACTTT.

The DNA of the CDR3 is TGTGCCAGCAGCTTAGGTTCTCCGGGAAACACCATATATTTT. The encoded protein is CASSLGSPGNTIYF. V is TRBV7-9 and J is TRBJ1-3, with D uncertain. The CDR3 extends over 14 amino acids. CDR1 is SEHNR, CDR2 FQNEAQ, per germline (reference sequence). V lost 1 base, J lost 4 bases, and 8 bases lay in between.

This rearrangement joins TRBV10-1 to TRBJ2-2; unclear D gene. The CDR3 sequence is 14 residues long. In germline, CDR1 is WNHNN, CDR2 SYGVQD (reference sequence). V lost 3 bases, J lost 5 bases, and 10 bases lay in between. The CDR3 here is CASSDTGLTGELFF. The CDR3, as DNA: TGCGCCAGCAGTGATACCGGGTTAACCGGGGAGCTGTTTTTT.

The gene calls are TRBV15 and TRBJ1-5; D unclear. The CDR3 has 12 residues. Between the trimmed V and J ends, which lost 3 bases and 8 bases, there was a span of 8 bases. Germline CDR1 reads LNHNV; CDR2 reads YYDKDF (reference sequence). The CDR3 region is CATSRAEEPQHF. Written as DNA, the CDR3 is TGTGCCACCAGCAGGGCGGAGGAGCCCCAGCATTTT.

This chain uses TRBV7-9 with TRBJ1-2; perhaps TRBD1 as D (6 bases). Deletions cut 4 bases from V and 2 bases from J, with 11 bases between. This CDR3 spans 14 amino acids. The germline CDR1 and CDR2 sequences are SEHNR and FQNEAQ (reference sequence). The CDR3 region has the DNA TGTGCCAGCAGCTCGGCCGGGACAAACTATGGCTACACCTTC. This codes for CASSSAGTNYGYTF.

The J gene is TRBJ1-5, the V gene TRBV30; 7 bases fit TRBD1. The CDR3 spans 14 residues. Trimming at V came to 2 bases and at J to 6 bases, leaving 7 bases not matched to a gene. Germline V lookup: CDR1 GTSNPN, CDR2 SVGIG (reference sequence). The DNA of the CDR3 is TGTGCCTGGAGTCCGACAGGGAGTACTCAGCCCCAGCATTTT. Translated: CAWSPTGSTQPQHF.